Below, 10 T cell receptor beta chains from the same sample are listed, as sequenced in a study of T cell responses to AZD1222 COVID-19 vaccine. Profiled with immunoSEQ multiplex PCR; TCRdb holds only in-frame clones, not every one. The table has more than 120,000 clones, around 84% seen once; the top ten hold over 4.5%. Sample: peripheral blood, taken 28 days after the second AZD1222 dose. The receptors come from an adult who received the AZD1222 COVID-19 vaccine.

The chain couples TRBV30 to TRBJ1-2, with D perhaps matching TRBD1 (5 bases). Germline loops: CDR1 GTSNPN, CDR2 SVGIG (reference sequence). Trimming cost V 5 bases and J 8 bases, with 24 bases left between them. CDR3 length: 15 residues. The CDR3 loop is CAWGKLRQTYVGYTF. CDR3 DNA sequence: TGTGCCTGGGGCAAGCTAAGACAGACCTATGTAGGCTACACCTTC.

V gene TRBV5-8 combines with J gene TRBJ1-2; 9 nucleotides match TRBD1. CDR1 and CDR2 from the germline V gene are SGHTS and YDEGEE. The CDR3 totals 16 residues. V trimming: 4 bases; J trimming: 8 bases; junction bases outside the gene matches: 15. CDR3 coding DNA: TGTGCCAGCAGCAAACCACCGGGACAGGGATTCGAGGGCTACACCTTC. Translated: CASSKPPGQGFEGYTF.

This chain uses TRBV4-2 with TRBJ2-7; the D call may be TRBD1 or TRBD2 (6 bases each). Trimming took off 4 bases at V and 2 bases at J, with 12 bases between the two ends. CDR3 length: 14 amino acids. Per germline, CDR1 LGHNA and CDR2 YNFKEQ. CDR3 protein: CASSPPGGAYEQYF. DNA for the CDR3: TGTGCCAGCAGCCCCCCCGGGGGCGCCTACGAGCAGTACTTC.

The CDR3 bases are TGTGCCAGCAGTGAAGCGTTCTATGGCTACACCTTC. Encoded protein: CASSEAFYGYTF. The chain links TRBV6-1 to TRBJ1-2, with D uncertain. The V gene lost 0 bases and the J gene lost 4 bases, with 3 bases spanning the gap. CDR1 and CDR2 from the germline V gene are MNHNS and SASEGT. The CDR3 is 12 residues long.

The chain employs TRBV25-1 and TRBJ1-2, with D possibly being TRBD1 (5 bases). Germline V gives CDR1 MGHDK, CDR2 SYGVNS. V was cut by 5 bases and J by 4 bases, with 17 bases left in between. The CDR3 is 15 residues long. CDR3 bases: TGTGCCAGCAGTTCTATCACCGGGGCAAGCTATGGCTACACCTTC. Residues: CASSSITGASYGYTF.

V gene TRBV19 combines with J gene TRBJ2-3; 14 bases match TRBD2. Germline V lookup: CDR1 LNHDA, CDR2 SQIVND (reference sequence). This CDR3 comprises 15 residues. V shed 6 bases and J 4 bases; nucleotides not matched to a gene: 3. CDR3 in DNA: TGTGCCAGTAGGACTAGCGGGGGGGGCTCAGATACGCAGTATTTT. It codes for CASRTSGGGSDTQYF.

The CDR3 here is CASSSTGAPNLQPQHF. The CDR3 DNA sequence: TGTGCCAGCAGTTCGACTGGGGCCCCAAATCTACAGCCCCAGCATTTT. The gene calls are TRBV28 and TRBJ1-5; possible D gene TRBD1, 5 bases. Germline CDR1 is MDHEN and CDR2 is SYDVKM. The CDR3 is 16 amino acids. V lost 4 bases to trimming and J lost 7 bases, with 20 bases between them. Full variable domain (missing parts from reference TRBV28 and TRBJ1-5): DVKVTQSSRYLVKRTGEKVFLECVQDMDHENMFWYRQDPGLGLRLIYFSYDVKMKEKGDIPEGYSVSREKKERFSLILESASTNQTSMYLCASSSTGAPNLQPQHFGDGTRLSIL.

The V and J genes are TRBV30 and TRBJ2-7; the match to TRBD1 covers 7 bases. The J segment lost 3 bases and the V segment lost 4 bases, leaving 3 bases of the junction unmatched. Germline loops: CDR1 GTSNPN, CDR2 SVGIG (reference sequence). The length of the CDR3 is 12 residues. For the CDR3, the DNA is TGTGCCTGGACCCGACAGGGCTACGAGCAGTACTTC. It yields the protein CAWTRQGYEQYF.

The gene calls are TRBV27 and TRBJ2-3; TRBD2 aligns across 9 bases. V trimming: 9 bases; J trimming: 5 bases; junction bases outside the gene matches: 6. Germline loops: CDR1 MNHEY, CDR2 SMNVEV (reference sequence). The CDR3 is made up of 13 amino acids. The DNA for the CDR3 is TGTGCCAGTAGGCGTAGCGGGGGAGATACGCAGTATTTT. Translation gives CASRRSGGDTQYF.

This chain joins TRBV5-1 and TRBJ1-1, with D hard to call. Germline V gene sequence: CDR1 SGHRS, CDR2 YFSETQ. The CDR3 runs 15 residues. V lost 0 bases and J lost 4, with 13 bases in between. The CDR3 DNA sequence: TGCGCCAGCAGCTTGGGCTGGGGTGTGGGCACTGAAGCTTTCTTT. Translating it yields CASSLGWGVGTEAFF.